The rows below give T cell receptor beta chains drawn from one sample of a study of long-term antiretroviral therapy in people with HIV. Clones were read by immunoSEQ multiplex PCR, and TCRdb kept only the in-frame ones, dropping some. This sample yields 20,000 to 25,000 clones, of which almost 85% are seen a single time; about 5% belongs to the top ten. Material: unsorted PBMCs, obtained 0.3 years after starting antiretroviral therapy. The receptors shown here come from a man aged 50 to 60 with HIV. Each CDR3 is given without its conserved first and last residue.

j_call,v_call,cdr3_aa
TRBJ2-2,TRBV5-1,ASSLRLTGELF
TRBJ2-2,TRBV7-8,ASSNLWREGTGELF
TRBJ1-3,TRBV28,ASSHQGRNTIY
TRBJ2-7,TRBV11-3,ASSSRNSPTGRFDEQY
TRBJ2-1,TRBV27,ASSPRVLGDEQF
TRBJ1-4,TRBV7-9,ASSLGRGEMGYNEKLF
TRBJ2-7,TRBV30,AWSKGLAGDEQY
TRBJ2-5,TRBV4-1,ASSQGVRGETQY
TRBJ2-7,TRBV6-6,ASSYILAGSYEQY
TRBJ2-7,TRBV7-2,ASSLVGRSSYEQY
TRBJ1-2,TRBV5-1,ASSYYIGKGILNYGYT
TRBJ1-2,TRBV27,ASSLYKGTDYGYT
TRBJ2-1,TRBV7-2,ASSPGRSSYNEQF
TRBJ2-1,TRBV4-3,ASSQAGVGVYNEQF
TRBJ2-2,TRBV10-3,AITDRNTGELF
TRBJ1-5,TRBV7-8,ASSLAIRNQPQH
TRBJ2-5,TRBV2,AVQGAGGGETQY
TRBJ2-7,TRBV14,ASSPGRGAEQY
TRBJ1-2,TRBV19,ASSVGQGAGYGYT
TRBJ2-5,TRBV28,ASSLLETQY
TRBJ2-5,TRBV7-9,ASSSVDRGGETQY
TRBJ2-7,TRBV6-1,ASSDGSYEQY
TRBJ2-7,TRBV18,ASSPILGNEQY
TRBJ2-7,TRBV28,ASWGREGVPYEQY
TRBJ1-1,TRBV7-2,ASSSRWVGGNTEAF
TRBJ2-7,TRBV28,ASSPRDEAYEQY
TRBJ2-1,TRBV4-1,ASSQGDTLYNEQF
TRBJ2-1,TRBV7-9,ASGRDFNEQF
TRBJ2-2,TRBV28,ASSFLGEGGYGGELF
TRBJ1-5,TRBV7-8,ASSIRGTPISNQPQH
TRBJ2-2,TRBV28,ASSLGDREDTGELF
TRBJ2-5,TRBV7-2,ASSHFPGQGAETQY
TRBJ2-3,TRBV27,ASSLSRLAESTDTQY
TRBJ1-4,TRBV12-2,ASRLASRDGNEKLF
TRBJ2-1,TRBV5-3,ARSHERAGGPGDEQF
TRBJ1-1,TRBV6-6,ASSDSWTEAF
TRBJ1-1,TRBV6-6,ASSYVEITEAF
TRBJ2-7,TRBV4-2,ASSPGASGDYEQY
TRBJ1-1,TRBV6-4,ASSDRANTEAF
TRBJ1-1,TRBV6-1,ASSEARFRVTEAF
TRBJ2-6,TRBV5-1,ASSLGVSGANVLT
TRBJ1-4,TRBV19,ASSMGRNDEKLF
TRBJ2-3,TRBV5-1,ASSLIGPIQSDTQY
TRBJ2-7,TRBV19,ASSMGGGSYEQY
TRBJ2-7,TRBV6-6,ASSHRVYEQY
TRBJ1-1,TRBV2,ASSLLQGGTEAF
TRBJ1-5,TRBV6-6,ASSQDSLWGNQPQH
TRBJ2-1,TRBV9,ASSGGNEQF
TRBJ2-1,TRBV6-1,ASKELAGNEQF
TRBJ1-1,TRBV30,AWSGGRAVGTEAF
TRBJ1-1,TRBV19,ASRRGLTEAF
TRBJ2-7,TRBV5-4,ASSLRGQNYEQY
TRBJ2-5,TRBV6-5,ASSSDTEETQY
TRBJ2-7,TRBV11-2,ASSLADRTYEQY
TRBJ2-7,TRBV6-5,ASGSALWAHYEQY
TRBJ2-1,TRBV6-1,ASSDSSYNEQF
TRBJ1-1,TRBV28,ASSETGNTEAF